The clone carrying this T cell receptor (beta chain) has at least ten counts. The CDR3 extends over 16 amino acids. Germline assignment: CDR1 DFQATT and CDR2 SNEGSKA (reference sequence). With 4 bases clipped from V and 5 bases from J, the junction kept 10 bases outside the gene matches. This record comes from a study of HIV-infected patients and healthy controls. All unsorted peripheral T cells were captured because whole blood was used without fractionation. About 500 ng RNA was reverse transcribed with alpha and beta constant-region primers. Each of the alpha and beta chains got its own library through chain-specific third strand synthesis with indices. After a brief PCR adding P5, P7 and a second index, about 24 amplification cycles followed. TCRdb analysed the 5' RACE reads with MiXCR anew, one entry per CDR3 protein. This table has about 16,000 distinct CDR3 sequences, more than 7.5% appearing once.

The V and J genes are TRBV20-1 and TRBJ2-7, with 14 bases identical to TRBD2. This TCR was sampled from an adult in good health. The sample comprised blood. CDR3: CSATPGTSGSGDEQYV. DNA for the CDR3: TGCAGTGCTACCCCCGGGACTAGCGGGAGCGGAGACGAGCAGTACGTC.